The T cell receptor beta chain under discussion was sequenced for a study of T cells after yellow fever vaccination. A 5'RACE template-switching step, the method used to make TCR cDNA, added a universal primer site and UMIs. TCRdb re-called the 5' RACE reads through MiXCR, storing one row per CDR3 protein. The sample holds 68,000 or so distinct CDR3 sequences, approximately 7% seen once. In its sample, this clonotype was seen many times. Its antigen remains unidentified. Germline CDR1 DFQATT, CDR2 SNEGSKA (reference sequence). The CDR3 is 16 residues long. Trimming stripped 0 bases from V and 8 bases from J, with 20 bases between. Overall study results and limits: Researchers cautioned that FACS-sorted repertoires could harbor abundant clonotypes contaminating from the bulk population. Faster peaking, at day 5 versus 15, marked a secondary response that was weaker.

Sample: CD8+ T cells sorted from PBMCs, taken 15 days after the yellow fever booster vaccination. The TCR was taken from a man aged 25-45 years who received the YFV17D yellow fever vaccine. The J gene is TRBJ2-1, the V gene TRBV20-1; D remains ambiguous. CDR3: CSARDNTRLEWDEQFF. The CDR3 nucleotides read TGCAGTGCTAGAGATAATACGCGGCTAGAGTGGGATGAGCAGTTCTTC.